This T cell receptor (beta chain) was profiled in a study of blood T cells in healthy people across ages. The study's findings and limits: Conclusively comparing naive with antigen-experienced cells was impossible with unsorted PBMCs. The fall in TCR beta diversity per million T cells was roughly linear with age.

A second PCR of 7 to 11 cycles used a sample-barcoded 5' primer and a J-beta primer mix. A 12-random-nucleotide template-switch adaptor tagged each cDNA molecule. TCRdb processed the 5' RACE reads anew with MiXCR; each CDR3 protein has one entry. The profile shows around 1.7 million distinct CDR3 sequences, under 30% of them singletons. This clonotype was recorded at least ten times. Its antigen is as yet unknown. Isolation of PBMCs gave at least 7 million cells per sample. This TCR was recovered from a young woman in good health. Sequenced sample: blood.

The CDR3 loop is CASSYEIGGSYGYTF. CDR3 bases: TGCGCCAGCAGCTACGAGATCGGGGGATCCTATGGCTACACCTTC. The chain has TRBV5-1 and TRBJ1-2, with D possibly matching TRBD1 (5 bases). The germline gives CDR1 SGHRS, CDR2 YFSETQ. The germline V and J ends were trimmed by 3 bases and 4 bases, with 16 bases remaining between them. The CDR3 is 15 residues long.